The clone carrying this T cell receptor (beta chain) was recorded at least ten times. The antigen is unknown. Profiled with immunoSEQ multiplex PCR; TCRdb holds only in-frame clones, not every one. Altogether around 57,000 clones were found in the sample, and no singletons occur. These data belong to a study of T cell clonality in common variable immunodeficiency. Study results and caveats: TCRbeta clonality was increased in CVID versus healthy controls. CVID patient heterogeneity limited repertoire-clinical complication correlations. Compared with controls, CVID subjects had fewer shared TCRbeta clones. The cause of increased CVID clonality remains unclear without subpopulation sequencing.

The sequencing input was peripheral blood mononuclear cells. The sequence came from a person aged 18-70 years in good health.

CDR3 region: CSVEDGSYEQYF. The CDR3 DNA, read in part, is TGCAGCGTTGAAGACGGGTCCTACGAG. The chain links TRBV29-1 to TRBJ2-7; D is unresolved. The observed sequence ends 3 residues before the CDR3 terminus, with the missing tail filled in from the germline J gene. The CDR3 covers 12 residues. Germline V gene sequence: CDR1 SQVTM, CDR2 ANQGSEA. Trimming left V 0 bases short and J 1 base short, with 4 bases between.